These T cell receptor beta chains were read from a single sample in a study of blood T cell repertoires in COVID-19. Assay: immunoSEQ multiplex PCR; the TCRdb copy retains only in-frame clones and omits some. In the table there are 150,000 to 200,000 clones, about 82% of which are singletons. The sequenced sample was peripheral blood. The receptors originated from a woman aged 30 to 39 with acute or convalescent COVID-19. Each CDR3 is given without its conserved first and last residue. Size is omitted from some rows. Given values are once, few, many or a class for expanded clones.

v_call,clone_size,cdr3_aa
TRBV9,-,ASSGGTANTGELF
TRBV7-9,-,ASSIGTGGRKGNQPQH
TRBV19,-,ASKQSGRAGGELF
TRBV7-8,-,ASSPRGAPYEQY
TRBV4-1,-,ASSLGLAGASYEQY
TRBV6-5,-,ASRTRGLNYGYT
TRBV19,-,ASSRGLEYGYT
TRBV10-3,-,ASTGQGSYEQY
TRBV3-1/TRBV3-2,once,ASRPVGQGYFYGYT
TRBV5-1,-,ASSPGTGTGQETQY
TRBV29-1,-,SVDRGYEQY
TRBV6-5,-,ATSRVFTGELF
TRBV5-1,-,ASSLFPLGELF
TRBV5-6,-,ASSLVADYT